A single sample is the source of the 30 T cell receptor beta chains below, sequenced in a study of response to subunit inactivated influenza vaccine. MiXCR was run by TCRdb on the RT-PCR reads, yielding one entry per CDR3 protein. This sample has about 830,000 distinct CDR3 sequences; approximately 17% occur once, and the top ten carry roughly 10%. The sample consisted of PBMCs from blood, taken about 5 days after vaccination. The receptor set was obtained from a man in his forties or fifties who received an inactivated influenza vaccine.

This clonotype was recorded a few times. The V and J genes are TRBV30 and TRBJ2-3; 11 bases agree with TRBD2. CDR3 length equals 15 residues. Losses at the gene ends were 5 bases for V and 0 bases for J; bases not matched to a gene: 4. Germline CDR1 and CDR2: GTSNPN and SVGIG (reference sequence). The CDR3 nucleotides are TGTGCCTGGGACCGACTAGCGGGGAGCACAGATACGCAGTATTTT. Translation gives CAWDRLAGSTDTQYF.

This clonotype was detected only a few times. The chain joins TRBV5-1 to TRBJ2-1; 10 bases fit TRBD2. This CDR3 is built from 15 residues. Germline CDR1 reads SGHRS; CDR2 reads YFSETQ. J gave up 8 bases and V 4 bases, and 9 bases lay outside the gene matches. CDR3 amino acids: CASSPLAGGTHEQFF. Here the CDR3 DNA reads TGCGCCAGCAGCCCGTTAGCGGGAGGAACCCATGAGCAGTTCTTC.

This clonotype was detected a few times. The chain links TRBV29-1 to TRBJ2-5; 7 bases fit TRBD2. The length of the CDR3 is 14 residues. Germline-derived CDR1 and CDR2 are SQVTM and ANQGSEA. With 4 bases clipped from V and 5 bases from J, the junction kept 10 bases outside the gene matches. The CDR3 region has the DNA TGCAGCGTTGGCACTCCGGGGGGACGGGAGACCCAGTACTTC. Translated, it gives CSVGTPGGRETQYF.

The sample holds a few counts of this clonotype. This rearrangement joins TRBV12-3 or TRBV12-4 to TRBJ1-3, with D perhaps matching TRBD1 (6 bases). CDR3 length equals 14 residues. V was cut by 7 bases and J by 4 bases, with 14 bases left in between. DNA for the CDR3: TGTGCCAGCACCACAGGGCCAGTCGGAAACACCATATATTTT. Its protein is CASTTGPVGNTIYF.

The sample holds a few counts of this clonotype. This sequence joins TRBV24-1 and TRBJ2-1; 8 nucleotides line up with TRBD1. The CDR3 runs 15 residues. Unmatched junction bases numbered 4, after V lost 3 bases and J lost 4 bases. CDR1 and CDR2 (germline): KGHDR, SFDVKD. The CDR3 loop reads CATSDAGTGYNEQFF. DNA of the CDR3: TGTGCCACCAGTGATGCCGGGACAGGATACAATGAGCAGTTCTTC.

The CDR3 region is CSVEDWGLAGGRDTDTQYF. In nucleotides, the CDR3 is TGCAGCGTTGAAGACTGGGGTCTAGCGGGGGGGCGGGACACAGATACGCAGTATTTT. V and J are TRBV29-1 and TRBJ2-3; 12 bases are shared with TRBD2. Germline V lookup: CDR1 SQVTM, CDR2 ANQGSEA. CDR3 length: 19 residues. The J segment lost 2 bases and the V segment lost 0 bases, leaving 12 bases of the junction unmatched.

There are many counts of this clonotype. At one of its ends the junction is not consistent with the germline gene, which may arise from a read error. This chain connects TRBV29-1 to TRBJ2-1; a weak D match, TRBD1 (6 bases). Per germline, CDR1 SQVTM and CDR2 ANQGSEA. This CDR3 is built from 18 residues. The CDR3 here is CSGELGLWGTSSYNEQFF. The DNA for the CDR3 is TGCAGCGGTGAATTGGGGCTTTGGGGGACATCCTCCTACAATGAGCAGTTCTTC.

This clonotype was observed a single time. The chain has TRBV28 and TRBJ2-2; 8 bases match TRBD1. Germline assignment: CDR1 MDHEN and CDR2 SYDVKM. After removal of 6 bases from V and 6 bases from J, the junction contained 9 bases not matched to a gene. This CDR3 has 15 amino acids. CDR3 bases: TGTGCCAGCAGCACGGACAGGGTATTCTCCGGGGAGCTGTTTTTT. This codes for CASSTDRVFSGELFF.

This clonotype has at least ten counts. This chain uses TRBV29-1 with TRBJ2-1; no clear D gene. Trimming removed 0 bases at V and 6 bases at J, with 12 bases between. This CDR3 has 14 residues. Per germline, CDR1 SQVTM and CDR2 ANQGSEA. The CDR3: CSVEDLGSSNEQFF. The CDR3 DNA sequence: TGCAGCGTTGAAGATCTTGGCTCGAGCAATGAGCAGTTCTTC.

This clonotype has a handful of counts. The chain couples TRBV7-6 to TRBJ2-7; D not resolved. The CDR3 covers 13 residues. The V gene's germline CDR1 is SGHVS and CDR2 FNYEAQ. V was clipped by 5 bases and J by 6 bases, with 14 bases between them. The CDR3 spells CASSPSESGEQYF. The CDR3 DNA sequence: TGTGCCAGCAGCCCCTCAGAGTCCGGCGAGCAGTACTTC.

This chain uses TRBV4-1 with TRBJ1-2; the D gene is possibly TRBD1 (5 bases). The CDR3 spans 15 residues. The germline CDR1 and CDR2 sequences are MGHRA and YSYEKL. Deletions cut 1 base from V and 6 bases from J, with 15 bases between. CDR3 nucleotide sequence: TGCGCCAGCAGCCAAGTCCCGGGGGGGTGGAATGGCTACACCTTC. Encoded protein: CASSQVPGGWNGYTF.

This clonotype was found a few times. V usage is TRBV12-3 or TRBV12-4 and J usage is TRBJ1-1, with D possibly being TRBD1 (6 bases). Trimming stripped 5 bases from V and 0 bases from J, with 16 bases between. The CDR3 consists of 16 residues. The CDR3 is CASSHNNRDMNTEAFF. The CDR3 DNA reads TGTGCCAGCAGTCACAACAACAGGGATATGAACACTGAAGCTTTCTTT.

This clonotype was picked up many times. The CDR3 loop reads CASSLGGSSGGETQYF. The CDR3, as DNA: TGTGCCAGCAGCTTAGGAGGGTCTAGCGGGGGAGAGACCCAGTACTTC. This chain uses TRBV7-2 with TRBJ2-5, with TRBD2 identical over 10 bases. CDR1 is SGHTA and CDR2 is FQGNSA in the germline V gene. The length of the CDR3 is 16 residues. The V and J ends lost 1 base and 4 bases, in that order; junction bases with no gene match: 6. The complete variable domain, with remaining parts taken from reference TRBV7-2 and TRBJ2-5, reads GAGVSQSPSNKVTEKGKDVELRCDPISGHTALYWYRQSLGQGLEFLIYFQGNSAPDKSGLPSDRFSAERTGGSVSTLTIQRTQQEDSAVYLCASSLGGSSGGETQYFGPGTRLLVL.

CDR3: CASRQYSSYEQYF. The CDR3 region has the DNA TGTGCCAGCAGGCAATATAGCTCCTACGAGCAGTACTTC. The chain joins TRBV12-3 or TRBV12-4 to TRBJ2-7; D is unclear. V was clipped by 6 bases and J by 0 bases, with 9 bases between them. The CDR3 is 13 residues long.

J is TRBJ2-2 and V is TRBV19; tentative D call: TRBD2 (6 bases). Between the trimmed V and J ends, which lost 7 bases and 6 bases, there was a span of 18 bases. There are 15 residues in the CDR3. Germline V gene sequence: CDR1 LNHDA, CDR2 SQIVND (reference sequence). CDR3 region: CASTGTGPFAGELFF. For the CDR3, the DNA is TGTGCCAGTACCGGGACTGGTCCCTTCGCCGGGGAGCTGTTTTTT.

There are a few counts of this clonotype. The rearrangement joins TRBV29-1 to TRBJ1-2; TRBD1 aligns across 8 bases. The germline V gene encodes CDR1 SQVTM and CDR2 ANQGSEA. Trimming cost V 7 bases and J 6 bases; bases outside gene matches: 13. This CDR3 comprises 14 residues. CDR3 sequence: CSAPQGAQVDGYTF. The CDR3 region has the DNA TGCAGCGCTCCTCAGGGGGCGCAGGTTGATGGCTACACCTTC.

V gene TRBV9 combines with J gene TRBJ2-1; either TRBD1 or TRBD2 may fit D (6 bases each). This CDR3 has 15 residues. V lost 6 bases and J lost 5, with 18 bases in between. Germline V gene data show CDR1 as SGDLS and CDR2 as YYNGEE. This CDR3 reads CASTKRGEPHNEQFF. In nucleotides, the CDR3 is TGTGCCAGCACCAAAAGGGGGGAACCTCACAATGAGCAGTTCTTC.

This clonotype was seen ten or more times. The gene calls are TRBV12-3 or TRBV12-4 and TRBJ2-1; the D is unclear. V gave up 6 bases and J gave up 4 bases, with 16 bases separating them. The CDR3 loop spans 15 amino acids. The CDR3 region is CASSLESQGYNEQFF. The CDR3 DNA is TGTGCCAGCAGCCTAGAGTCGCAAGGGTACAATGAGCAGTTCTTC.

J is TRBJ2-1 and V is TRBV7-6, with D possibly being TRBD2 (5 bases). Germline V lookup: CDR1 SGHVS, CDR2 FNYEAQ. V lost 5 bases to trimming and J lost 4 bases, with 9 bases between them. The CDR3 has 13 residues. CDR3 residues: CASSDPGYNEQFF. For the CDR3, the DNA is TGTGCCAGCAGCGACCCGGGGTACAATGAGCAGTTCTTC.

A word on this clonotype: The germline gene is not matched at one end of the junction; a read error may be the cause. The chain uses TRBV6-5 and TRBJ1-2; maybe TRBD1 (6 bases). The CDR3 has 12 amino acids. In germline, CDR1 is MNHEY, CDR2 SVGAGI. The DNA of the CDR3 is TGTGCCAGCAGTTACCCGCAGGGGCCGAGGGCCTTC. Amino acids: CASSYPQGPRAF.

The genes are TRBV29-1 and TRBJ1-2, with 8 nucleotides matching TRBD1. The CDR3 runs 13 residues. Germline values: CDR1 SQVTM, CDR2 ANQGSEA. The V and J ends lost 4 bases and 1 base, in that order; junction bases with no gene match: 2. CDR3 protein: CSVGTGGNYGYTF. In nucleotides, the CDR3 is TGCAGCGTTGGTACAGGGGGTAACTATGGCTACACCTTC.

The chain couples TRBV6-1 to TRBJ1-2, with unresolved D. The V gene lost 2 bases and the J gene lost 4 bases, with 11 bases spanning the gap. The CDR3 is 14 residues long. CDR1 MNHNS and CDR2 SASEGT come from the germline V gene. The CDR3 nucleotides are TGTGCCAGCAGTGAACTGGACGGACGCTATGGCTACACCTTC. As protein: CASSELDGRYGYTF.

The chain uses TRBV28 and TRBJ2-7; weak D call: TRBD2 (6 bases). Trimming took off 5 bases at V and 0 bases at J, with 14 bases between the two ends. CDR1 and CDR2 (germline): MDHEN, SYDVKM. The CDR3 length is 15 residues. The CDR3 loop reads CASSPLDYNSYEQYF. As DNA, the CDR3 is TGTGCCAGCAGTCCGTTGGACTACAACTCCTACGAGCAGTACTTC.

In its sample, this clonotype was seen many times. This rearrangement joins TRBV7-6 to TRBJ2-2, with D unresolved. The V gene's germline CDR1 is SGHVS and CDR2 FNYEAQ. The V and J ends lost 2 bases and 4 bases respectively, with 11 bases between them. This CDR3 spans 15 amino acids. Written as DNA, the CDR3 is TGTGCCAGCAGCTTATCCCCGGGTAGCACCGGGGAGCTGTTTTTT. Encoded protein: CASSLSPGSTGELFF.

V usage is TRBV20-1 and J usage is TRBJ2-7, with 7 bases lining up with TRBD2. Germline V gene sequence: CDR1 DFQATT, CDR2 SNEGSKA (reference sequence). This CDR3 is 15 amino acids long. The V gene end was trimmed by 6 bases and the J gene end by 4 bases; junction bases not matched to a gene: 15. The CDR3 nucleotides are TGCAGTGCGAGGGGCACGCGGGAGCGGGGATACGAGCAGTACTTC. Translated, it gives CSARGTRERGYEQYF.

The chain combines TRBV9 with TRBJ2-2; D call uncertain. Germline CDR1 SGDLS, CDR2 YYNGEE. CDR3 length equals 15 residues. Trimming cost V 3 bases and J 1 base, with 10 bases left between them. CDR3 loop: CASSEGIQNTGELFF. DNA for the CDR3: TGTGCCAGCAGCGAGGGCATTCAGAACACCGGGGAGCTGTTTTTT. Complete variable domain (other parts from reference TRBV9 and TRBJ2-2): DSGVTQTPKHLITATGQRVTLRCSPRSGDLSVYWYQQSLDQGLQFLIQYYNGEERAKGNILERFSAQQFPDLHSELNLSSLELGDSALYFCASSEGIQNTGELFFGEGSRLTVL.

V is TRBV6-2 or TRBV6-3 and J is TRBJ2-2; D perhaps matches TRBD1 (6 bases). With 4 bases removed from V and 4 bases from J, the gap between germline ends came to 13 bases. The CDR3 has 15 amino acids. Germline assignment: CDR1 MNHEY and CDR2 SVGEGT. The CDR3 sequence: CASSSNRVGTGELFF. Here the CDR3 DNA reads TGTGCCAGCAGTTCCAACAGGGTCGGCACCGGGGAGCTGTTTTTT.

V and J are TRBV2 and TRBJ1-3; 7 bases fit TRBD1. V lost 3 bases to trimming and J lost 6 bases; unmatched junction nucleotides: 5. CDR3 length equals 14 residues. Per the germline V gene, CDR1 is SNHLY and CDR2 is FYNNEI. CDR3 sequence: CASSDATGPNTIYF. The CDR3 DNA follows: TGTGCCAGCAGTGATGCGACAGGGCCAAACACCATATATTTT.

Concerning this clonotype itself: It may be a read error: a sequence one base away is much more abundant. V is TRBV28 and J is TRBJ1-5; TRBD1 might be the D (6 bases). The CDR3 is made up of 15 amino acids. V was pared by 7 bases and J by 6 bases, with 19 bases between. Germline-derived CDR1 and CDR2 are MDHEN and SYDVKM. The chain's CDR3 is CASIPLGGTGQPQHF. CDR3 bases: TGTGCCAGCATCCCCTTGGGGGGCACGGGTCAGCCCCAGCATTTT.

V is TRBV20-1 and J is TRBJ2-3; D perhaps matches TRBD2 (6 bases). Germline CDR1 and CDR2: DFQATT and SNEGSKA (reference sequence). CDR3 length equals 14 residues. V lost 6 bases and J 1 base, leaving 14 bases between the germline ends. The CDR3 nucleotides are TGCAGTGCGGGAGGCACTACTCGCACAGATACGCAGTATTTT. As protein: CSAGGTTRTDTQYF.